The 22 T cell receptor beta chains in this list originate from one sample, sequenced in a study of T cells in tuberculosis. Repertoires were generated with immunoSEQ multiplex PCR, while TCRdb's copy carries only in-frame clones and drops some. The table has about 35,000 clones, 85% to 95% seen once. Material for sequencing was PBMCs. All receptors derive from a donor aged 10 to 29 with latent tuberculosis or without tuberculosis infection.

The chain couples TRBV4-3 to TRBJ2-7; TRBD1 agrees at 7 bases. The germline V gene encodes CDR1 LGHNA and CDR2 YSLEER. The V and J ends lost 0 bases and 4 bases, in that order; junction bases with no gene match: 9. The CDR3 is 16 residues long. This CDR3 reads CASSQDKTGMGYEQYF. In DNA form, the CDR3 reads TGCGCCAGCAGCCAAGATAAGACAGGGATGGGGTACGAGCAGTACTTC.

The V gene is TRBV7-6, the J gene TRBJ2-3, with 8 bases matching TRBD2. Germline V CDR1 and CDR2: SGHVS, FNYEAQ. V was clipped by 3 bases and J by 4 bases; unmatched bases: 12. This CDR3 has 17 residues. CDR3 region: CASSFGSRTSKSDTQYF. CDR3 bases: TGTGCCAGCAGCTTTGGTTCGAGGACTAGCAAATCAGATACGCAGTATTTT.

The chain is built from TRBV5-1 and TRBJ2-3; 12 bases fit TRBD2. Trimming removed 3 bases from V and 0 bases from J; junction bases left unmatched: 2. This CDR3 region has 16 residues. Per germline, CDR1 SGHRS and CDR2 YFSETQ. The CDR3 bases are TGCGCCAGCAGCTGGACTAGCGGGGCTAGCACAGATACGCAGTATTTT. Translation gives CASSWTSGASTDTQYF.

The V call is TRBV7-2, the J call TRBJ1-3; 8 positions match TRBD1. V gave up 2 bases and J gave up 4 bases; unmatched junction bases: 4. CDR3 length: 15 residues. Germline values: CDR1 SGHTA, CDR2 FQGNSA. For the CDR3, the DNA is TGTGCCAGCAGCTTACAGGGGGCGAGAGGAAACACCATATATTTT. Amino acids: CASSLQGARGNTIYF.

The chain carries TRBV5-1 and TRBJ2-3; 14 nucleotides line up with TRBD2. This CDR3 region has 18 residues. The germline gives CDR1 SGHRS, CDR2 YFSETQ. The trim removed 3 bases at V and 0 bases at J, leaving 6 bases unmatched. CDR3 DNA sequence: TGCGCCAGCAGCTCTGGACTAGCGGGGGGCCTTAGCACAGATACGCAGTATTTT. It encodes CASSSGLAGGLSTDTQYF.

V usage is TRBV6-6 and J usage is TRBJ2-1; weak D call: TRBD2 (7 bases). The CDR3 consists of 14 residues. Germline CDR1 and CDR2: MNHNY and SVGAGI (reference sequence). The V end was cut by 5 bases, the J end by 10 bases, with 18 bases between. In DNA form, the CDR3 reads TGTGCCAGCAGTCAAAGAGGGGGGGAGGGGGAGCAGTTCTTC. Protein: CASSQRGGEGEQFF.

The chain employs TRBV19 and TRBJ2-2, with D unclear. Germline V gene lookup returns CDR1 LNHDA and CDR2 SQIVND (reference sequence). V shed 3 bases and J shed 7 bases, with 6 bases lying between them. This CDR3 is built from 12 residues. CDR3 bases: TGTGCCAGTAGTATTTCCGTCGGGGAGCTGTTTTTT. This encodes CASSISVGELFF.

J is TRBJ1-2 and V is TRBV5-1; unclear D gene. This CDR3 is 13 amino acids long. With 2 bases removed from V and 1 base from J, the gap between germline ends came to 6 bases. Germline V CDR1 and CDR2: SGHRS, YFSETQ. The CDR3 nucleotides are TGCGCCAGCAGCTTCTCAGATAACTATGGCTACACCTTC. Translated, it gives CASSFSDNYGYTF.

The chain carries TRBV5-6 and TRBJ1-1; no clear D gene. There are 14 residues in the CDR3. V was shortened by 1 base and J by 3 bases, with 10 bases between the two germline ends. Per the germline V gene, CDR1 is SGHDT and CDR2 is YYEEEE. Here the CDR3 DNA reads TGTGCCAGCAGCTTGCTAGCAACGGACACTGAAGCTTTCTTT. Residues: CASSLLATDTEAFF.

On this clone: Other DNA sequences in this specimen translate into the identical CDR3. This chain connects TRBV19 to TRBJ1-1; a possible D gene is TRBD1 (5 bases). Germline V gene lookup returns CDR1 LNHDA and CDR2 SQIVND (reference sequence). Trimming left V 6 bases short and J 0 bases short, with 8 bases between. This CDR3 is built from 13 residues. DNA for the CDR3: TGTGCCAGTAGCCAGACAGTGAACACTGAAGCTTTCTTT. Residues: CASSQTVNTEAFF.

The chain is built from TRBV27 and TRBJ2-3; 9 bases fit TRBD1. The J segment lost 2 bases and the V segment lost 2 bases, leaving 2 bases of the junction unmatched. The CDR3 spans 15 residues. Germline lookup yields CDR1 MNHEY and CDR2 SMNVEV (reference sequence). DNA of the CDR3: TGTGCCAGCAGTTTAGGGGACAGGGACACAGATACGCAGTATTTT. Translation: CASSLGDRDTDTQYF.

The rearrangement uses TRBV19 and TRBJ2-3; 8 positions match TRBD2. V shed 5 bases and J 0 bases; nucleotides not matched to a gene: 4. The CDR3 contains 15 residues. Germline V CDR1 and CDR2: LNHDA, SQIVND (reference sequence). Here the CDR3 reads CASSYGGVSTDTQYF. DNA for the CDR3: TGTGCCAGTAGTTACGGGGGGGTTAGCACAGATACGCAGTATTTT.

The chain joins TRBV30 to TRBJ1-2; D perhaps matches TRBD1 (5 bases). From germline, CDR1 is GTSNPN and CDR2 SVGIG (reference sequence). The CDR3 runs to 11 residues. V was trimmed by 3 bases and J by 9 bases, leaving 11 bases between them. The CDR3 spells CAWSITGSYTF. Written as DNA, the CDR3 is TGTGCCTGGAGCATTACAGGCAGCTACACCTTC.

CDR3 residues: CASSEATGNSYGYTF. Here the CDR3 DNA reads TGTGCCAGCAGTGAAGCGACAGGGAATAGCTATGGCTACACCTTC. This chain uses TRBV2 with TRBJ1-2; 7 bases map to TRBD1. Germline CDR1 SNHLY, CDR2 FYNNEI. J lost 4 bases, V lost 0 bases, and 5 bases had no gene match. The CDR3 contains 15 residues.

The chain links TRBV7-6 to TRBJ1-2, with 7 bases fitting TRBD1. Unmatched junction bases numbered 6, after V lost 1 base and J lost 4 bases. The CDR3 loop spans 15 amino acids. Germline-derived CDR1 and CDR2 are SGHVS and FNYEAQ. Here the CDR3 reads CASSLGDSALYGYTF. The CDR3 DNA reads TGTGCCAGCAGCTTAGGGGACAGTGCCCTCTATGGCTACACCTTC.

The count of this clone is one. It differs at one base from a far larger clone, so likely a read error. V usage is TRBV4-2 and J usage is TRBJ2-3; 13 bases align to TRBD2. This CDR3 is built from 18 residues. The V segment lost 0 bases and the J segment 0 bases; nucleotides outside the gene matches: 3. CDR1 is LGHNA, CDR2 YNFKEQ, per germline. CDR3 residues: CASSQEVLAGGSTDTQYF. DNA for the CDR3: TGTGCCAGCAGCCAAGAAGTACTAGCGGGGGGGAGCACAGATACGCAGTATTTT.

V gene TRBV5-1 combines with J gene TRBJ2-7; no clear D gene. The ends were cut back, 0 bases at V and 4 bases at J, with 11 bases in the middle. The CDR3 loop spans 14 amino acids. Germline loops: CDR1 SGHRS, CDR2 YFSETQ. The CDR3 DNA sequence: TGCGCCAGCAGCTTGGACCCTGACGGGTACGAGCAGTACTTC. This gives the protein CASSLDPDGYEQYF. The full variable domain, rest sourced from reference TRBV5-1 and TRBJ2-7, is KAGVTQTPRYLIKTRGQQVTLSCSPISGHRSVSWYQQTPGQGLQFLFEYFSETQRNKGNFPGRFSGRQFSNSRSEMNVSTLELGDSALYLCASSLDPDGYEQYFGPGTRLTVT.

CDR3 loop: CASSEQVGTGGNRGYTF. In nucleotides, the CDR3 is TGTGCCAGCAGTGAACAAGTCGGGACAGGGGGCAATAGAGGCTACACCTTC. The chain has TRBV6-1 and TRBJ1-2, with 12 bases matching TRBD1. CDR1 is MNHNS and CDR2 is SASEGT in the germline V gene. The CDR3 loop spans 17 amino acids. Germline trimming cut 2 bases from V and 8 bases from J; bases unmatched to any gene: 12.

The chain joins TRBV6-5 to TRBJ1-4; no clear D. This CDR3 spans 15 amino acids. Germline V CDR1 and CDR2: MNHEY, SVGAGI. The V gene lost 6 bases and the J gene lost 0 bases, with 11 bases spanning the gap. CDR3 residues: CASRAWESTNEKLFF. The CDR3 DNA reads TGTGCCAGCAGGGCCTGGGAGTCAACTAATGAAAAACTGTTTTTT.

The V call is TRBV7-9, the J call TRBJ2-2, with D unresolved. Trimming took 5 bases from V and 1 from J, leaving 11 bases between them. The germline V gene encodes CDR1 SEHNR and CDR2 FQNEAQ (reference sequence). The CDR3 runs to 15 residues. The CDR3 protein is CASSLYYENTGELFF. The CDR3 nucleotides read TGTGCCAGCAGCCTCTATTATGAGAACACCGGGGAGCTGTTTTTT.

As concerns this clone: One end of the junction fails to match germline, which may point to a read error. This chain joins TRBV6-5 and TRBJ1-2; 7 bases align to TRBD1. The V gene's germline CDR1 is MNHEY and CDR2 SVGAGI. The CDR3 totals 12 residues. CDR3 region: CASRPTPGTEFF. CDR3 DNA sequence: TGTGCCAGCAGGCCTACACCCGGGACAGAATTCTTC.

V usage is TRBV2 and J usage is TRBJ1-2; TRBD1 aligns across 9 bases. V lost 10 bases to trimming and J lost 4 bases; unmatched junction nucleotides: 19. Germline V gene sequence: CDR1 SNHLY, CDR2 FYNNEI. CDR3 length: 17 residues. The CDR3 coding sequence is TGTGCCACCCTTCGGTGGTGGGACAGGGCCCTTTCCTATGGCTACACCTTC. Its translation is CATLRWWDRALSYGYTF.